This T cell receptor beta chain was sequenced for a study of shared clonotypes between healthy human individuals. In the study overall: Per donor, CD8 memory used one plate, CD8 naive used two, CD4 memory used three and CD4 naive used three. Study-level results: Generally, naive subsets (rather than memory subsets) showed larger estimated richness.

Germline loops: CDR1 MDHEN, CDR2 SYDVKM. The CDR3 is made up of 16 amino acids. The V and J ends lost 6 bases and 4 bases respectively, with 20 bases between them. For this clone: Antigen specificity is unknown.

TCRdb's copy holds only in-frame clones and misses some; the assay was immunoSEQ multiplex PCR. Of over a million clones in the sample, about 75% were seen once. The sample comprised memory CD4+ T cells sorted from blood. Subset indicated: CD45RA-negative fraction. This receptor was identified in a man aged 18 to 30 in good health. This chain uses TRBV28 with TRBJ2-3; possibly TRBD2 for D (7 bases). The CDR3 nucleotides are TGTGCCAGCAGCCCCGGTGGGGGGGCCCCGGCAGATACGCAGTATTTT. It is translated as CASSPGGGAPADTQYF.